This TCR beta chain was found in a study of blood T cell repertoires in COVID-19. Background on the study: Material from acute and convalescent COVID-19 was sourced from the United States, Italy and Spain.

Original processing notes: How many nucleated cells were present was estimated from reference gene primer amplification. The table came from immunoSEQ multiplex PCR; TCRdb's copy has only in-frame clones and leaves some out. The V and J calls and the clone size are those of that table, but D and trimming were determined from the DNA. This table holds some 100,000 clones, 81% found once. The CDR3 has 11 residues. V shed 4 bases and J shed 4 bases, with 3 bases lying between them. Germline V gene lookup returns CDR1 WSHSY and CDR2 SAAADI. The sequenced material came from peripheral blood. The chain uses TRBV10-2 and TRBJ2-3; D is undetermined. This TCR came from a human donor in a cohort sampled during active COVID-19. The CDR3 loop reads CASSVSDTQYF. CDR3 coding DNA: TGCGCCAGCAGTGTCTCAGATACGCAGTATTTT.